At least ten counts were recorded for the clone carrying this T cell receptor (beta chain). The source of the sample is a study of T cells in Graves' hyperthyroidism and ophthalmopathy. Researchers amplified the TCR beta CDR3 regions from RNA transcripts. The HTBI primer set served for first-round RT-PCR of the TCR CDR3. TCRdb re-called the multiplex PCR reads with MiXCR, one entry per CDR3 protein. The sample lists about 350,000 distinct CDR3 sequences, around 18% seen once, with 15% to 17% in the top ten. Looked up from germline, CDR1 is MDHEN and CDR2 is SYDVKM. Trimming left V 3 bases short and J 4 bases short, with 9 bases between. CDR3 size: 13 residues.

The sequencing sample was made of blood. The rearrangement uses TRBV28 and TRBJ1-2, with D unresolved. The receptor comes from a woman aged 40 to 49 with Graves' ophthalmopathy. The CDR3 coding sequence is TGTGCCAGCAGTTTTTCCGGAGCCTATGGCTACACCTTC. Its protein product is CASSFSGAYGYTF.